A selection of T cell receptor beta chains follows, all from one sample in a study of vaccination and CD4 T cells after COVID-19. Antigen specificity for these receptors is unknown. MiXCR was run by TCRdb on the PCR reads, yielding one entry per CDR3 protein. The table lists around 21,000 distinct CDR3 sequences, around 52% of them singletons. What was sequenced was CD4+ T cells from blood, cultured in vitro. These receptors were collected from a human donor who had recovered from COVID-19. Both conserved end residues are part of each CDR3. Fields, in order: D gene, J gene, V gene, clone size, CDR3 protein, CDR3 DNA. A D gene is named only where the DNA matches it firmly. A clone size is listed for some rows: how often the clone was seen (once, few, many), or a class if it is expanded.

>NA|TRBJ1-5|TRBV6-1|NA
CASSEGNQPQHF
TGTGCCAGCAGTGAAGGCAATCAGCCCCAGCATTTT
>NA|TRBJ2-2|TRBV19|NA
CASSRTTDRELFF
TGTGCCAGTAGTAGGACTACGGACCGGGAGCTGTTTTTT
>NA|TRBJ2-2|TRBV12-3/TRBV12-4|NA
CASSLRHRGELFF
TGTGCCAGCAGTCTCAGGCACAGGGGGGAGCTGTTTTTT
>NA|TRBJ2-1|TRBV7-9|NA
CASQPYNEQFF
TGTGCCAGCCAGCCGTACAATGAGCAGTTCTTC
>NA|TRBJ2-1|TRBV20-1|few
CSARAPRHYNEQFF
TGCAGTGCTAGGGCCCCTAGGCACTACAATGAGCAGTTCTTC
>NA|TRBJ2-2|TRBV21-1|NA
CANDRVVGTGELFF
TGTGCCAACGACAGGGTGGTAGGGACCGGGGAGCTGTTTTTT
>TRBD2|TRBJ2-7|TRBV4-2|once
CASSHGTSEPHEQYF
TGTGCCAGCAGCCATGGGACTAGCGAACCCCACGAGCAGTACTTC
>NA|TRBJ1-2|TRBV2|NA
CASSRWVIVYGYTF
TGTGCCAGCAGCAGGTGGGTCATCGTCTATGGCTACACCTTC
>NA|TRBJ1-4|TRBV20-1|NA
CSARAPLTGDAYEKLFF
TGCAGTGCTAGAGCCCCTTTGACAGGAGATGCCTATGAAAAACTGTTTTTT
>NA|TRBJ2-3|TRBV7-9|NA
CATRVGTDTQYF
TGTGCCACCCGGGTAGGGACAGATACGCAGTATTTT
>TRBD1|TRBJ2-1|TRBV20-1|NA
CSALTGSVVEQFF
TGCAGTGCCTTGACAGGGAGTGTCGTTGAGCAGTTCTTC
>NA|TRBJ1-1|TRBV29-1|NA
CSGEGHQNTEAFF
TGCAGCGGGGAGGGACATCAGAACACTGAAGCTTTCTTT
>TRBD2|TRBJ2-1|TRBV20-1|once
CSARVSGRTYNEQFF
TGCAGTGCTAGAGTGAGCGGGAGGACCTACAATGAGCAGTTCTTC
>NA|TRBJ2-7|TRBV20-1|NA
CSARDLRQPAYEQYF
TGCAGTGCTAGAGATCTGAGACAGCCTGCCTACGAGCAGTACTTC